The rows below give T cell receptor beta chains drawn from one sample of a study of blood T cell repertoires in COVID-19. The protocol was immunoSEQ multiplex PCR, while the TCRdb copy is restricted to in-frame clones and leaves out a portion. The table lists about 190,000 clones, about 88% of them singletons. Input material: peripheral blood. These receptors all come from a middle-aged man with active or convalescent COVID-19. CDR3s include the opening cysteine and the closing phenylalanine or tryptophan. The D gene is left open where the match is weak. Where a row states a size, it is once, few, many or the class of an expanded clone; other rows omit it.

TRBV6-5	.	TRBJ1-6	.	TGTGCCACCCTCCGACAGCTAGATAATTCACCCCTCCACTTT	CATLRQLDNSPLHF
TRBV4-1	.	TRBJ1-1	.	TGCGCCAGCAGCCAAGACAACCGGGACACCCGAGAAGCTTTCTTT	CASSQDNRDTREAFF
TRBV28	TRBD1	TRBJ2-7	.	TGTGCCAGCAGGGACCGGGACAGGTACGAGCAGTACTTC	CASRDRDRYEQYF
TRBV14	.	TRBJ1-1	.	TGTGCCAGCAGCCAGAGCGGACTCTGGAACACTGAAGCTTTCTTT	CASSQSGLWNTEAFF
TRBV5-5	TRBD1	TRBJ1-2	.	TGTGCCAGCACCGAACGCCGGGACAGCCTAAACTATGGCTACACCTTC	CASTERRDSLNYGYTF
TRBV6-5	TRBD1	TRBJ1-1	.	TGTGCCAGCAGTTCGGGACAGATCATGAACACTGAAGCTTTCTTT	CASSSGQIMNTEAFF
TRBV6-5	.	TRBJ2-7	.	TGTGCCAGCAGAGTCAGGGGGGCCTACGAGCAGTACTTC	CASRVRGAYEQYF
TRBV21-1	.	TRBJ2-5	.	TGTGCCAGCAGCAAAGCGCTGGCTAGCGGGGGGGCGGAGACCCAGTACTTC	CASSKALASGGAETQYF
TRBV6-6	.	TRBJ1-2	.	TGTGCCAGCAACCGTCGGGACACATCCTATGGCTACACCTTC	CASNRRDTSYGYTF
TRBV25-1	TRBD1	TRBJ1-1	.	TGTGCCAGCAGTGACCACAGGGGGCTGGGGCACACTGAAGCTTTCTTT	CASSDHRGLGHTEAFF
TRBV14	.	TRBJ1-4	.	TGTGCCAGCAGCCAACGTACTGCAACTAATGAAAAACTGTTTTTT	CASSQRTATNEKLFF
TRBV29-1	TRBD2	TRBJ2-5	.	TGCAGTGTGAGGGGGACTAGCGGGGACCAAGAGACCCAGTACTTC	CSVRGTSGDQETQYF
TRBV10-3	.	TRBJ1-4	.	TGTGCCATCAGTGAGTCCCCGGGGAATGAAAAACTGTTTTTT	CAISESPGNEKLFF
TRBV27	TRBD2	TRBJ2-1	.	TGTGCCAGCAGTTTAAGGACTAGTGGTTACAATGAGCAGTTCTTC	CASSLRTSGYNEQFF
TRBV27	TRBD2	TRBJ2-7	.	TGTGCCAGCAGTTATGCGGCTAGCGGATACGAGCAGTACTTC	CASSYAASGYEQYF
TRBV2	TRBD2	TRBJ2-1	once	TGTGCCGTCGGGGGGGGCAGCTCCTACAATGAGCAGTTCTTC	CAVGGGSSYNEQFF
TRBV5-4	TRBD1	TRBJ1-1	.	TGTGCCAGCAGCTCGGGACAGGCGAACACTGAAGCTTTCTTT	CASSSGQANTEAFF
TRBV7-6	.	TRBJ1-1	.	TGTGCCAGCAGCTTAGCGCGGGGGGGAAACACTGAAGCTTTCTTT	CASSLARGGNTEAFF
TRBV2	.	TRBJ1-6	.	TGTGCCAGCAGGGAGGACAGTCTAGGCAATTCACCCCTCCACTTT	CASREDSLGNSPLHF
TRBV10-3	TRBD2	TRBJ2-1	.	TGTGCCATCACCAGCGCGCGGGGGGATGAGCAGTTCTTC	CAITSARGDEQFF
TRBV24-1	.	TRBJ2-1	.	TGTGCCACCAGTGATCCCGGCGGGGCCGAGCAGTTCTTC	CATSDPGGAEQFF
TRBV20-1	.	TRBJ2-5	.	TGCAGTGCTAGTCCGACAGGTGCCCAAGAGACCCAGTACTTC	CSASPTGAQETQYF
TRBV15	.	TRBJ2-5	.	TGTGCCACCAGCAGAGACAAAAGAACTCAAGAGACCCAGTACTTC	CATSRDKRTQETQYF
TRBV15	TRBD2	TRBJ2-7	.	TGTGCCACCAGCGCTAAGGTGGCGGGAGGAAGGGAAGAGCAGTACTTC	CATSAKVAGGREEQYF
TRBV7-2	.	TRBJ2-7	.	TGTGCCAGCAGCTTATTGGAGGATAGAGAGTACTTC	CASSLLEDREYF
TRBV5-1	TRBD1	TRBJ1-3	.	TGCGCCAGCAGCTTGGGGACAGGTGGAAACACCATATATTTT	CASSLGTGGNTIYF
TRBV27	TRBD1	TRBJ2-2	once	TGTGCCAGCAGTTTCTATTCCGGACAGGGGAACACCGGGGAGCTGTTTTTT	CASSFYSGQGNTGELFF
TRBV28	.	TRBJ2-7	.	TGTGCCAGCAGTCCCTCGGACAAATTATCCTACGAGCAGTACTTC	CASSPSDKLSYEQYF